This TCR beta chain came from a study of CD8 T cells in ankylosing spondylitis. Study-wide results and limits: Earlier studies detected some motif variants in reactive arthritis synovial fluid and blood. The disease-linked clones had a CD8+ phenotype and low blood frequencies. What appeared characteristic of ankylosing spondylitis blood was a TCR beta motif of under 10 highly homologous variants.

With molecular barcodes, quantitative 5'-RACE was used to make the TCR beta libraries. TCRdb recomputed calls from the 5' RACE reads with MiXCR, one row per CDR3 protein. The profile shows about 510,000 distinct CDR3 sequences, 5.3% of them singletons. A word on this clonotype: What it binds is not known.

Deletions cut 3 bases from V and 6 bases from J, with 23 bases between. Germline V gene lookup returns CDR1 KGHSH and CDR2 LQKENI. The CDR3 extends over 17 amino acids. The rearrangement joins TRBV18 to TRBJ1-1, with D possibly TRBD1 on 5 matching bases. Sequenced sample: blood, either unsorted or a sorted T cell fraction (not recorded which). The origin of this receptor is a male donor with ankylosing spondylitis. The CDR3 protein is CASSPRRGEGPGPEAFF. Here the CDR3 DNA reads TGTGCCAGCTCACCCCGACGCGGCGAGGGGCCTGGACCTGAAGCTTTCTTT.